Shown below are 4 T cell receptor beta chains from a single sample sequenced in a study of T cell responses to AZD1222 COVID-19 vaccine. Method: immunoSEQ multiplex PCR; TCRdb's copy keeps in-frame clones and lacks some. The data contain 110,000 to 150,000 clones, 70% to 90% of them singletons. Material: peripheral blood, obtained on day 0 of AZD1222 vaccination. The receptors come from an adult in good health.

The V call is TRBV6-1, the J call TRBJ1-6; 9 positions agree with TRBD1. Germline CDR1 is MNHNS and CDR2 is SASEGT. The V gene end was trimmed by 4 bases and the J gene end by 10 bases; junction bases not matched to a gene: 11. CDR3 length: 16 residues. The CDR3 coding sequence is TGTGCCAGCAGTGGCGCCGGGACAGGGTCTTTCTCACCCCTCCACTTT. It is translated as CASSGAGTGSFSPLHF.

The V and J genes are TRBV6-5 and TRBJ2-5; D unclear. Trimming removed 6 bases from V and 5 bases from J, with 13 bases in between. The CDR3 covers 13 residues. Per the germline V gene, CDR1 is MNHEY and CDR2 is SVGAGI. In nucleotides, the CDR3 is TGTGCCAGCAGGCCGGTCGATCGTGAGACCCAGTACTTC. Encoded protein: CASRPVDRETQYF.

The V and J genes are TRBV7-2 and TRBJ1-2, with D possibly matching TRBD1 (5 bases). The CDR3 loop spans 15 amino acids. Germline V gene data show CDR1 as SGHTA and CDR2 as FQGNSA. The germline V and J ends were trimmed by 5 bases and 9 bases, with 22 bases remaining between them. The DNA for the CDR3 is TGTGCCAGCAGCGGGGGGGGTGGCGGGAAAAAGAGCTACACCTTC. Translation: CASSGGGGGKKSYTF.

CDR3 residues: CASSADGYEQYF. CDR3 nucleotide sequence: TGTGCCAGCAGCGCGGACGGGTACGAGCAGTACTTC. The rearrangement links TRBV9 to TRBJ2-7; D unresolved. Germline CDR1 is SGDLS and CDR2 is YYNGEE. The CDR3 contains 12 residues. V was clipped by 3 bases and J by 4 bases, with 8 bases between them.